Each of the 28 T cell receptor beta chains below was sequenced from the same sample in a study of cytomegalovirus exposure and HLA in healthy donors. PCR primers comprised 60 Vbeta and 13 Jbeta primers. Generated by immunoSEQ multiplex PCR, the TCRdb table keeps only in-frame clones and is missing some. The data hold about 150,000 clones, with about 85% observed a single time. The material sequenced was PBMCs. These receptors originate from a human donor in good health.

The chain couples TRBV27 to TRBJ2-1; 16 nucleotides line up with TRBD2. CDR1 is MNHEY and CDR2 is SMNVEV in the germline V gene (reference sequence). Trimming removed 3 bases from V and 6 bases from J; junction bases left unmatched: 2. This CDR3 has 16 residues. The CDR3 loop reads CASSLGTSGRGNEQFF. CDR3 nucleotide sequence: TGTGCCAGCAGTTTGGGGACTAGCGGGAGGGGCAATGAGCAGTTCTTC.

The V and J genes are TRBV2 and TRBJ2-7; D is ambiguous. The V gene lost 7 bases and the J gene lost 3 bases, with 7 bases spanning the gap. Germline assignment: CDR1 SNHLY and CDR2 FYNNEI. The CDR3 is 11 amino acids. CDR3 in DNA: TGTGCCAGCAATCGAGACTACGAGCAGTACTTC. Translated: CASNRDYEQYF. The variable domain in full, with the rest retrieved from reference TRBV2 and TRBJ2-7, is EPEVTQTPSHQVTQMGQEVILRCVPISNHLYFYWYRQILGQKVEFLVSFYNNEISEKSEIFDDQFSVERPDGSNFTLKIRSTKLEDSAMYFCASNRDYEQYFGPGTRLTVT.

The genes are TRBV7-2 and TRBJ1-4, with a possible D match to TRBD1 (6 bases). Germline CDR1 is SGHTA and CDR2 is FQGNSA. The CDR3 has 13 residues. Trimming removed 5 bases at V and 4 bases at J, with 8 bases between. The CDR3 DNA reads TGTGCCAGCAGCCGGGACAATAATGAAAAACTGTTTTTT. Its protein product is CASSRDNNEKLFF.

The chain links TRBV19 to TRBJ1-2, with a possible D match to TRBD1 (5 bases). There are 13 residues in the CDR3. The ends were cut back, 8 bases at V and 4 bases at J, with 14 bases in the middle. Germline lookup yields CDR1 LNHDA and CDR2 SQIVND (reference sequence). The CDR3 spells CASFQMGGYGYTF. The CDR3 region has the DNA TGTGCCAGTTTTCAGATGGGGGGCTATGGCTACACCTTC.

The genes are TRBV6-6 and TRBJ1-2; D is unresolved. This CDR3 has 14 residues. Between the trimmed V and J ends, which lost 0 bases and 1 base, there was a span of 6 bases. Germline V gene data show CDR1 as MNHNY and CDR2 as SVGAGI (reference sequence). DNA of the CDR3: TGTGCCAGCAGTTACTCAACGGGTAACTATGGCTACACCTTC. Amino acids: CASSYSTGNYGYTF.

In nucleotides, the CDR3 is TGTGCCAGCAGCTTGGCGGGGAGGGCGGGACGGGTCAATGAGCAGTTCTTC. Amino acid sequence: CASSLAGRAGRVNEQFF. This chain uses TRBV5-4 with TRBJ2-1; 7 bases fit TRBD2. CDR1 and CDR2 from the germline V gene are SGHNT and YYREEE (reference sequence). V was pared by 0 bases and J by 6 bases, with 12 bases of the junction left unmatched. CDR3 length: 17 amino acids.

The count of this clone is one. The chain joins TRBV29-1 to TRBJ2-7, with TRBD1 matching 8 bases. The CDR3 extends over 12 amino acids. The V and J ends lost 5 bases and 3 bases, in that order; junction bases with no gene match: 3. The germline CDR1 and CDR2 sequences are SQVTM and ANQGSEA. The CDR3 DNA reads as TGCAGCGTTACCGGGACAGGCTACGAGCAGTACTTC. It encodes CSVTGTGYEQYF.

This clone was seen more than once but under ten times. The chain joins TRBV7-8 to TRBJ1-4, with TRBD1 identical over 10 bases. The CDR3 consists of 14 residues. The trim removed 3 bases at V and 6 bases at J, leaving 1 base unmatched. From germline, CDR1 is SGHVS and CDR2 FQNEAQ. This chain's CDR3 is CASSLGQGYEKLFF. CDR3 bases: TGTGCCAGCAGCTTGGGACAGGGGTATGAAAAACTGTTTTTT.

The rearrangement uses TRBV2 and TRBJ2-7; TRBD2 matches at 8 bases. The germline V gene encodes CDR1 SNHLY and CDR2 FYNNEI. The CDR3 is 14 residues long. Losses at the gene ends were 7 bases for V and 0 bases for J; bases not matched to a gene: 5. The CDR3 DNA follows: TGTGCCAGCACCCGTAGCGGGAACTCCTACGAGCAGTACTTC. Its protein is CASTRSGNSYEQYF.

This chain uses TRBV10-3 with TRBJ2-3; 8 nucleotides agree with TRBD2. Germline V lookup: CDR1 ENHRY, CDR2 SYGVKD. The CDR3 length is 16 residues. Unmatched junction bases numbered 9, after V lost 3 bases and J lost 4 bases. The CDR3 DNA is TGTGCCATCAGTGACCCGACAGCGGGGGCTGCAGATACGCAGTATTTT. Protein product: CAISDPTAGAADTQYF.

The V gene is TRBV2, the J gene TRBJ1-6; TRBD1 agrees at 8 bases. The V segment lost 5 bases and the J segment 10 bases; nucleotides outside the gene matches: 7. The germline V gene has CDR1 SNHLY and CDR2 FYNNEI. The CDR3 runs 14 residues. Here the CDR3 DNA reads TGTGCCAGCAGTTACGGGACAGGTGGATCACCCCTCCACTTT. Translated: CASSYGTGGSPLHF. The full variable domain, its missing parts supplied by reference TRBV2 and TRBJ1-6, is EPEVTQTPSHQVTQMGQEVILRCVPISNHLYFYWYRQILGQKVEFLVSFYNNEISEKSEIFDDQFSVERPDGSNFTLKIRSTKLEDSAMYFCASSYGTGGSPLHFGNGTRLTVT.

The chain couples TRBV11-2 to TRBJ2-5, with D tentatively TRBD1 (5 bases). Per the germline V gene, CDR1 is SGHAT and CDR2 is FQNNGV. The CDR3 is made up of 14 amino acids. V was pared by 5 bases and J by 2 bases, with 12 bases between. The chain's CDR3 is CASSPNRQQETQYF. The CDR3 DNA sequence: TGTGCCAGCAGCCCTAATCGACAGCAAGAGACCCAGTACTTC.

In its sample, this clone was seen once. This sequence joins TRBV6-1 and TRBJ2-7; TRBD1 agrees at 7 bases. The CDR3 spans 12 residues. Trimming took 9 bases from V and 6 from J; bases not matched to a gene: 8. Germline V lookup: CDR1 MNHNS, CDR2 SASEGT. In DNA, the CDR3 is TGTGCCAGTACACGACAGGGCCCCGAGCAGTACTTC. It specifies CASTRQGPEQYF.

This rearrangement joins TRBV5-1 to TRBJ2-5, with 10 positions matching TRBD1. The junction had 10 bases not matched to a gene; V was cut back by 6 bases and J by 5 bases. The germline CDR1 and CDR2 sequences are SGHRS and YFSETQ. CDR3 length equals 15 residues. This chain's CDR3 is CASNRGQGTSETQYF. In nucleotides, the CDR3 is TGCGCCAGCAATAGGGGACAGGGGACGTCGGAGACCCAGTACTTC.

This clone has just a few counts. The chain combines TRBV25-1 with TRBJ2-1; TRBD2 aligns across 8 bases. The CDR3 totals 16 residues. Per the germline V gene, CDR1 is MGHDK and CDR2 is SYGVNS. Germline trimming cut 5 bases from V and 7 bases from J; bases unmatched to any gene: 13. The CDR3 region is CASSPLSGSSKNEQFF. As DNA, the CDR3 is TGTGCCAGCAGTCCTTTGAGCGGGAGTAGTAAAAATGAGCAGTTCTTC.

This chain uses TRBV6-1 with TRBJ2-3; TRBD2 is a possible D gene (5 bases). The CDR3 sequence is 12 residues long. V lost 1 base and J 6 bases, leaving 5 bases between the germline ends. CDR1 MNHNS and CDR2 SASEGT come from the germline V gene. The CDR3 reads CASSEGGDTQYF. CDR3 DNA: TGTGCCAGCAGTGAAGGAGGGGATACGCAGTATTTT.

The rearrangement links TRBV7-9 to TRBJ2-1; D possibly corresponds to TRBD1 (5 bases). The CDR3 consists of 14 residues. Germline V gene data show CDR1 as SEHNR and CDR2 as FQNEAQ (reference sequence). V was trimmed by 3 bases and J by 2 bases, leaving 8 bases between them. The CDR3: CASSFGQPYNEQFF. The CDR3 DNA sequence: TGTGCCAGCAGCTTTGGACAACCCTACAATGAGCAGTTCTTC.

This chain uses TRBV7-9 with TRBJ2-3; the match to TRBD2 covers 16 bases. Germline trimming cut 4 bases from V and 6 bases from J; bases unmatched to any gene: 10. CDR1 and CDR2 (germline): SEHNR, FQNEAQ (reference sequence). The CDR3 totals 18 residues. Written as DNA, the CDR3 is TGTGCCAGCAGCTCCGGGACTAGCGGGAGGGCCGCGTTGGATACGCAGTATTTT. It encodes CASSSGTSGRAALDTQYF.

This rearrangement joins TRBV7-9 to TRBJ1-1; D is perhaps TRBD1 (6 bases). This CDR3 region has 12 residues. V was cut by 5 bases and J by 8 bases, with 12 bases left in between. CDR1 and CDR2 from the germline V gene are SEHNR and FQNEAQ (reference sequence). DNA of the CDR3: TGTGCCAGCAGCCTACCCCAGGGGGAAGCTTTCTTT. The encoded protein is CASSLPQGEAFF.

The CDR3 here is CATASYEQYF. The CDR3 DNA reads TGTGCTACAGCATCCTACGAGCAGTACTTC. V is TRBV6-1 and J is TRBJ2-7; D uncertain. CDR1 and CDR2 from the germline V gene are MNHNS and SASEGT. This CDR3 contains 10 residues.

V gene TRBV18 combines with J gene TRBJ1-3; D gene unclear. Trimming pared 3 bases from V and 4 bases from J, leaving 7 bases between. Per germline, CDR1 KGHSH and CDR2 LQKENI. The CDR3 consists of 13 residues. CDR3 sequence reads: CASSPLEGNTIYF. CDR3 bases: TGTGCCAGCTCACCCCTAGAGGGAAACACCATATATTTT.

The V and J genes are TRBV7-8 and TRBJ1-2; D is uncertain. Between the trimmed V and J ends, which lost 1 base and 8 bases, there was a span of 14 bases. CDR3 length: 14 amino acids. Germline values: CDR1 SGHVS, CDR2 FQNEAQ. CDR3: CASSLGGRAQGYTF. The CDR3 nucleotides are TGTGCCAGCAGCTTAGGAGGTAGAGCCCAGGGCTACACCTTC.

This chain uses TRBV19 with TRBJ2-3; maybe TRBD2 (5 bases). V was pared by 1 base and J by 6 bases, with 17 bases between. Germline-derived CDR1 and CDR2 are LNHDA and SQIVND (reference sequence). This CDR3 spans 16 amino acids. The CDR3 spells CASSIASSRGGDTQYF. The CDR3, as DNA: TGTGCCAGTAGTATAGCTTCTAGCCGGGGTGGGGATACGCAGTATTTT.

The chain couples TRBV10-3 to TRBJ2-1; D is unclear. CDR3 length equals 16 residues. The V end lost 3 bases, the J end lost 3 bases, and 15 bases lay between the germline ends. Germline V gives CDR1 ENHRY, CDR2 SYGVKD. CDR3 in amino acids: CAISDSAGPIYNEQFF. The CDR3 nucleotides read TGTGCCATCAGTGATTCGGCTGGGCCGATCTACAATGAGCAGTTCTTC.

J is TRBJ2-1 and V is TRBV28; 7 bases map to TRBD1. The CDR3 contains 16 residues. Unmatched junction bases numbered 8, after V lost 6 bases and J lost 0 bases. The germline gives CDR1 MDHEN, CDR2 SYDVKM. CDR3 region: CASRVRQGSSYNEQFF. The CDR3 DNA reads as TGTGCCAGCAGAGTCAGACAGGGTAGCTCCTACAATGAGCAGTTCTTC.

This rearrangement joins TRBV6-6 to TRBJ1-2, with 7 bases identical to TRBD1. CDR3 length: 14 amino acids. Germline values: CDR1 MNHNY, CDR2 SVGAGI (reference sequence). V shed 4 bases, J shed 4 bases, and the junction held 6 bases outside the gene matches. This chain's CDR3 is CASSLDRVGYGYTF. The CDR3 coding sequence is TGTGCCAGCAGTTTAGACAGGGTTGGCTATGGCTACACCTTC.

The chain carries TRBV18 and TRBJ1-5; D perhaps matches TRBD1 (5 bases). V shed 3 bases and J shed 3 bases, with 9 bases lying between them. Looked up from germline, CDR1 is KGHSH and CDR2 is LQKENI. The length of the CDR3 is 14 residues. The CDR3 DNA reads TGTGCCAGCTCACCGGGGGACTCCAATCAGCCCCAGCATTTT. Residues: CASSPGDSNQPQHF.

The chain uses TRBV27 and TRBJ2-5; D perhaps matches TRBD2 (5 bases). The J call is in doubt because the DNA end fits TRBJ2-7 better. Germline V gene data show CDR1 as MNHEY and CDR2 as SMNVEV (reference sequence). The CDR3 consists of 16 residues. The CDR3 region is CASSLSGSLLSYEQYF. The CDR3 DNA is TGTGCCAGCAGTTTAAGTGGGAGCCTCCTCTCCTACGAGCAGTACTTC.